Each of the 4 T cell receptor beta chains below was sequenced from the same sample in a study of glioma-infiltrating T cells. Using RNA template, CDR3s of TCR alpha and beta were amplified with iRepertoire arm-PCR. TCRdb re-called the multiplex PCR reads with MiXCR, one entry per CDR3 protein. The repertoire holds 3,000 to 3,500 distinct CDR3 sequences, 15% to 20% seen once, with over 45% in the top ten. Source material: glioma tissue, nonneoplastic brain tissue, or PBMCs (not recorded which). Source of these receptors: a human donor with low-grade glioma or glioblastoma, undergoing nonglioma brain surgery, or in good health (not recorded which).

In its sample, this clonotype is medium-sized. The chain couples TRBV7-3 to TRBJ2-2, with a possible D match to TRBD2 (5 bases). Trimming removed 5 bases at V and 4 bases at J, with 17 bases between. CDR3 length: 16 amino acids. Per the germline V gene, CDR1 is SGHTA and CDR2 is FQGTGA. CDR3 nucleotide sequence: TGTGCCAGCAGCCCAACCCTAGTTGCGGGCACCGGGGAGCTGTTTTTT. This translates into CASSPTLVAGTGELFF.

This clonotype is termed medium-sized. J is TRBJ2-5 and V is TRBV3-1, with D perhaps matching TRBD2 (6 bases). This CDR3 has 16 residues. Looked up from germline, CDR1 is LGHDT and CDR2 is YNNKEL (reference sequence). The V and J ends lost 6 bases and 0 bases respectively, with 17 bases between them. CDR3 coding DNA: TGTGCCAGCAGTCACCCTAGCGCGACGTACCAAGAGACCCAGTACTTC. It codes for CASSHPSATYQETQYF.

This clonotype was seen ten or more times. V and J are TRBV18 and TRBJ1-2; D not resolved. Germline V CDR1 and CDR2: KGHSH, LQKENI. The V end lost 0 bases, the J end lost 4 bases, and 9 bases lay between the germline ends. This CDR3 is 14 amino acids long. The CDR3 protein is CASSPPGSAYGYTF. The DNA for the CDR3 is TGTGCCAGCTCACCACCGGGCAGTGCCTATGGCTACACCTTC.

Points on this clonotype: A read error may be the cause here, since a much bigger clone is one base away. The genes are TRBV24-1 and TRBJ2-4; D might be TRBD1 (5 bases). Trimming took off 8 bases at V and 1 base at J, with 23 bases between the two ends. Germline CDR1 KGHDR, CDR2 SFDVKD. The CDR3 has 18 residues. Written as DNA, the CDR3 is TGTGCCACCATGGTAGGTCAGGGAAAGCGAGACGCCAAAAACATTCAGTACTTC. This sequence encodes CATMVGQGKRDAKNIQYF.